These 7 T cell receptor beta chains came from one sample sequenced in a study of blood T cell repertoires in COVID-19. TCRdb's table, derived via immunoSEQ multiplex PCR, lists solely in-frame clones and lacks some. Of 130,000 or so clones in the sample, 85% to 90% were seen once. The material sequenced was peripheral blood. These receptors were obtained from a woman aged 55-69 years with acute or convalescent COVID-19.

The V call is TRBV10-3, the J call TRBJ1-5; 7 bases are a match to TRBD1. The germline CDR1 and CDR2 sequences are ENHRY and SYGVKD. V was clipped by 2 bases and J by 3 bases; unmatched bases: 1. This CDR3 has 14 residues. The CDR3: CAISEGTVNQPQHF. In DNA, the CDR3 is TGTGCCATCAGTGAGGGGACAGTCAATCAGCCCCAGCATTTT.

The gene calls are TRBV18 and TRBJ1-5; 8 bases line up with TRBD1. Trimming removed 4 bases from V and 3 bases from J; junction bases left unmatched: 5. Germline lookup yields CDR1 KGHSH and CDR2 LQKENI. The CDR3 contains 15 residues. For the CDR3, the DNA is TGTGCCAGCTCACGTACAGGGGGAGACAATCAGCCCCAGCATTTT. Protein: CASSRTGGDNQPQHF.

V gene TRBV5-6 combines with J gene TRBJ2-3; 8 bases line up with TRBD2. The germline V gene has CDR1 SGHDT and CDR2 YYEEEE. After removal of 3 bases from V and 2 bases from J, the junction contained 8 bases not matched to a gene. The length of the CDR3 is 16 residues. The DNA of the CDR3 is TGTGCCAGCAGCTCGCGGGGAGCGGGGGACACAGATACGCAGTATTTT. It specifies CASSSRGAGDTDTQYF.

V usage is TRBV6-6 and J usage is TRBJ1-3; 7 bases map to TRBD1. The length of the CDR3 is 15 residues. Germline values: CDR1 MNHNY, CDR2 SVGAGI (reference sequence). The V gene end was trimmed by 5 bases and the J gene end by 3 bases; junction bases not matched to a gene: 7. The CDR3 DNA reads TGTGCCAGCAGTCCAGACAGGGTTCGTGGAAACACCATATATTTT. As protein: CASSPDRVRGNTIYF.

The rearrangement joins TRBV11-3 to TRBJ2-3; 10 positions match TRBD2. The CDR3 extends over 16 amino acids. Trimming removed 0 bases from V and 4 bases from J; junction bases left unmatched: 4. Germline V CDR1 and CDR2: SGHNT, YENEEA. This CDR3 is CASSLESSGGSDTQYF. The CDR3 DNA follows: TGTGCCAGCAGCTTAGAGTCTAGCGGGGGCTCAGATACGCAGTATTTT.

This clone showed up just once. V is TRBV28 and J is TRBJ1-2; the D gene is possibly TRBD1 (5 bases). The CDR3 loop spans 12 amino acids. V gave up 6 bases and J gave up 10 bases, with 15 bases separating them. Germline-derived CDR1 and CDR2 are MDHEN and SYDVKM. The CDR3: CASSQDSSDYTF. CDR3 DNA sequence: TGTGCCAGCAGCCAAGACAGTTCGGACTACACCTTC.

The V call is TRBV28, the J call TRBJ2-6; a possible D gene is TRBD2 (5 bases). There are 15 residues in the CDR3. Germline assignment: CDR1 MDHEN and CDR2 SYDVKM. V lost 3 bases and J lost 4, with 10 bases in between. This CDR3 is CASSFGGLGANVLTF. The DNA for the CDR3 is TGTGCCAGCAGTTTTGGCGGGCTCGGGGCCAACGTCCTGACTTTC.